One sample yielded the 31 T cell receptor beta chains listed below, sequenced in a study of blood T cell repertoires in COVID-19 (dated by TCRdb to about 2020). Library creation used the immunoSEQ multiplex PCR assay. Drawn from immuneACCESS, this table holds only the in-frame rearrangements with V and J called that TCRdb kept. Clones are partly lost; checked studies trace under half to an unresolved V gene and leave the rest unexplained. The sample records about 96,000 clones, less than 85% of which are singletons. The top ten hold roughly 17% of the sample. Input material: peripheral blood. These receptors all stem from a woman in her fifties or sixties with acute or convalescent COVID-19.

This chain links TRBV5-1 with TRBJ1-4; 8 bases line up with TRBD1. The germline CDR1 and CDR2 sequences are SGHRS and YFSETQ. The CDR3 extends over 15 amino acids. Trimming removed 4 bases from V and 4 bases from J; junction bases left unmatched: 6. CDR3 region: CASSLRTGSNEKLFF. CDR3 nucleotides: TGCGCCAGCAGCCTCCGGACAGGGAGTAATGAAAAACTGTTTTTT.

V is TRBV6-5 and J is TRBJ1-6, with 9 bases lining up with TRBD1. J gave up 6 bases and V 6 bases, and 3 bases lay outside the gene matches. Germline assignment: CDR1 MNHEY and CDR2 SVGAGI. The CDR3 loop spans 14 amino acids. CDR3 DNA: TGTGCCAGCAGGACAGGGGGTGGTAATTCACCCCTCCACTTT. It yields the protein CASRTGGGNSPLHF.

The J gene is TRBJ2-1, the V gene TRBV5-6; TRBD2 agrees at 9 bases. Germline V gene data show CDR1 as SGHDT and CDR2 as YYEEEE. V lost 0 bases and J lost 13; bases outside the gene matches: 8. This CDR3 is 14 amino acids long. CDR3 sequence reads: CASSLGGGASDQFF. DNA of the CDR3: TGTGCCAGCAGCTTGGGCGGGGGGGCCTCCGACCAGTTCTTC.

The chain couples TRBV28 to TRBJ1-4; D uncertain. Germline-derived CDR1 and CDR2 are MDHEN and SYDVKM. This CDR3 spans 12 amino acids. Deletions cut 6 bases from V and 5 bases from J, with 7 bases between. In DNA form, the CDR3 reads TGTGCCAGCAGGGAGTCCAATGAAAAACTGTTTTTT. Its translation is CASRESNEKLFF.

This chain uses TRBV11-3 with TRBJ2-3; D is perhaps TRBD1 (6 bases). Trimming took 5 bases from V and 0 from J, leaving 12 bases between them. Germline loops: CDR1 SGHNT, CDR2 YENEEA. The CDR3 is 15 residues long. This chain's CDR3 is CASSGGGPSTDTQYF. The CDR3, as DNA: TGTGCCAGCAGCGGGGGCGGGCCTAGCACAGATACGCAGTATTTT.

The rearrangement joins TRBV5-1 to TRBJ2-2; possible D gene TRBD2, 6 bases. CDR3 length: 13 residues. The V end lost 4 bases, the J end lost 4 bases, and 8 bases lay between the germline ends. Looked up from germline, CDR1 is SGHRS and CDR2 is YFSETQ. The CDR3 DNA follows: TGCGCCAGCAGCCGGGGAGGCACCGGGGAGCTGTTTTTT. It yields the protein CASSRGGTGELFF.

This chain links TRBV11-3 with TRBJ1-2, with 9 bases that match TRBD1. CDR3 length: 13 residues. The germline CDR1 and CDR2 sequences are SGHNT and YENEEA. The V segment lost 5 bases and the J segment 8 bases; nucleotides outside the gene matches: 6. The CDR3 protein is CASSPGTGLGYTF. The DNA of the CDR3 is TGTGCCAGCAGCCCCGGGACAGGGTTGGGCTACACCTTC.

This clone appeared a few times. The sample contains more than one DNA sequence encoding this CDR3. This chain joins TRBV5-4 and TRBJ2-5, with D possibly TRBD2 on 7 matching bases. The CDR3 runs to 13 residues. The germline gives CDR1 SGHNT, CDR2 YYREEE (reference sequence). The ends were cut back, 7 bases at V and 5 bases at J, with 15 bases in the middle. CDR3 in amino acids: CASSRGAGETQYF. CDR3 sequence (DNA): TGTGCCAGCTCCCGGGGGGCTGGGGAGACCCAGTACTTC.

V is TRBV27 and J is TRBJ2-1, with 15 bases lining up with TRBD2. CDR1 and CDR2 from the germline V gene are MNHEY and SMNVEV (reference sequence). V lost 3 bases to trimming and J lost 0 bases; unmatched junction nucleotides: 6. The CDR3 loop spans 19 amino acids. The CDR3 region has the DNA TGTGCCAGCAGTTTTTGGGGACTAGCGGGGGGAAGCTCCTACAATGAGCAGTTCTTC. This gives the protein CASSFWGLAGGSSYNEQFF.

The CDR3 bases are TGTGCCAGCACCCCATGGACAGGGCACCCGCTAGACTATGGCTACACCTTC. Protein sequence: CASTPWTGHPLDYGYTF. The chain employs TRBV21-1 and TRBJ1-2; TRBD1 is the table's D call, not checked against the DNA. TRBV21-1 is given as a pseudogene. The CDR3 contains 17 residues.

The table lists this clone with a count of one. The J gene is TRBJ1-4, the V gene TRBV11-2; D remains unclear. V was shortened by 0 bases and J by 6 bases, with 5 bases between the two germline ends. The CDR3 totals 13 residues. The germline V gene encodes CDR1 SGHAT and CDR2 FQNNGV. In DNA form, the CDR3 reads TGTGCCAGCAGCTTAGATCGAGATGAAAAACTGTTTTTT. Translation gives CASSLDRDEKLFF.

This rearrangement joins TRBV9 to TRBJ2-7; TRBD1 aligns across 9 bases. The V gene's germline CDR1 is SGDLS and CDR2 YYNGEE. This CDR3 has 15 residues. J lost 3 bases, V lost 4 bases, and 8 bases had no gene match. The CDR3 DNA reads as TGTGCCAGCAGCAAGGAAGGGACAGGGCACTACGAGCAGTACTTC. Translated: CASSKEGTGHYEQYF. Filled out from reference TRBV9 and TRBJ2-7, the complete variable domain reads DSGVTQTPKHLITATGQRVTLRCSPRSGDLSVYWYQQSLDQGLQFLIQYYNGEERAKGNILERFSAQQFPDLHSELNLSSLELGDSALYFCASSKEGTGHYEQYFGPGTRLTVT.

In its sample, this clone was seen once. The CDR3 region has the DNA TGTGCCACCAGCAGAGAGGTTAGGGGAGGAACTAATGAAAAACTGTTTTTT. This translates into CATSREVRGGTNEKLFF. This chain links TRBV15 with TRBJ1-4, with TRBD1 as a possible D gene (5 bases). The CDR3 contains 17 residues. Germline CDR1 reads LNHNV; CDR2 reads YYDKDF (reference sequence). The ends were cut back, 0 bases at V and 1 base at J, with 12 bases in the middle.

The chain recombines TRBV5-4 with TRBJ2-3, with TRBD1 matching 7 bases. Looked up from germline, CDR1 is SGHNT and CDR2 is YYREEE (reference sequence). This CDR3 is built from 15 residues. J gave up 1 base and V 3 bases, and 5 bases lay outside the gene matches. CDR3 nucleotide sequence: TGTGCCAGCAGCTGGACAGGAGGACGCACAGATACGCAGTATTTT. It encodes CASSWTGGRTDTQYF.

The V call is TRBV5-1, the J call TRBJ2-3; D remains ambiguous. CDR1 and CDR2 (germline): SGHRS, YFSETQ. Trimming took 0 bases from V and 0 from J, leaving 8 bases between them. This CDR3 contains 15 residues. As DNA, the CDR3 is TGCGCCAGCAGCTTGGACACGTCTAGCACAGATACGCAGTATTTT. Translating it yields CASSLDTSSTDTQYF.

The chain joins TRBV19 to TRBJ1-2; 10 bases fit TRBD1. CDR1 and CDR2 (germline): LNHDA, SQIVND (reference sequence). Trimming removed 7 bases from V and 2 bases from J; junction bases left unmatched: 7. The CDR3 is made up of 15 amino acids. CDR3 DNA sequence: TGTGCCAGTATTGACAGGGGGCGAAGCAACTATGGCTACACCTTC. It yields the protein CASIDRGRSNYGYTF.

The genes are TRBV28 and TRBJ2-5; 10 bases agree with TRBD2. The CDR3 has 14 amino acids. Trimming at V came to 5 bases and at J to 5 bases, leaving 5 bases not matched to a gene. Germline CDR1 is MDHEN and CDR2 is SYDVKM. The CDR3 coding sequence is TGTGCCAGCAGTGCAGCGGGGGGGCTTGAGACCCAGTACTTC. This codes for CASSAAGGLETQYF.

V and J are TRBV28 and TRBJ1-6, with D hard to call. The CDR3 contains 15 residues. Per the germline V gene, CDR1 is MDHEN and CDR2 is SYDVKM. Trimming removed 2 bases from V and 8 bases from J, with 13 bases in between. The chain's CDR3 is CASSLPAPRDSPLHF. DNA for the CDR3: TGTGCCAGCAGTTTACCCGCTCCCCGCGATTCACCCCTCCACTTT.

This chain links TRBV7-2 with TRBJ1-6; TRBD1 is a possible D gene (5 bases). The germline V gene has CDR1 SGHTA and CDR2 FQGNSA. The CDR3 has 16 residues. V gave up 2 bases and J gave up 5 bases, with 13 bases separating them. CDR3 region: CASSLLSTADNSPLHF. Written as DNA, the CDR3 is TGTGCCAGCAGCTTACTTTCGACAGCCGATAATTCACCCCTCCACTTT.

This chain links TRBV13 with TRBJ2-7; 7 nucleotides line up with TRBD2. The CDR3 totals 16 residues. Trimming cost V 5 bases and J 0 bases; bases outside gene matches: 10. Germline values: CDR1 PRHDT, CDR2 FYEKMQ (reference sequence). CDR3 sequence (DNA): TGTGCCAGCAGCCCCCGCGGGGAGGGGACCTCCTACGAGCAGTACTTC. It yields the protein CASSPRGEGTSYEQYF.

The chain joins TRBV18 to TRBJ1-1, with TRBD1 matching 7 bases. J gave up 2 bases and V 2 bases, and 8 bases lay outside the gene matches. Germline loops: CDR1 KGHSH, CDR2 LQKENI. CDR3 length equals 16 residues. The DNA of the CDR3 is TGTGCCAGCTCACCAGGGCTTGGGACAGACAACACTGAAGCTTTCTTT. Translating it yields CASSPGLGTDNTEAFF.

The chain recombines TRBV2 with TRBJ1-5; 7 bases line up with TRBD1. J lost 4 bases, V lost 7 bases, and 4 bases had no gene match. The CDR3 extends over 13 amino acids. Germline CDR1 SNHLY, CDR2 FYNNEI. The CDR3 DNA reads TGTGCCAGCAACCAGGGGGAGAATCAGCCCCAGCATTTT. It yields the protein CASNQGENQPQHF.

This chain joins TRBV6-5 and TRBJ1-3, with 7 bases lining up with TRBD1. Germline-derived CDR1 and CDR2 are MNHEY and SVGAGI. V dropped 2 bases and J dropped 3; count of bases not matched to a gene: 7. The CDR3 is made up of 16 amino acids. DNA of the CDR3: TGTGCCAGCAGTTACGGGGTAGGGGGCTATGGAAACACCATATATTTT. It is translated as CASSYGVGGYGNTIYF.

The rearrangement uses TRBV3-1 (or the pseudogene TRBV3-2) and TRBJ1-6, with D hard to call. This CDR3 is built from 14 residues. CDR1 is LGHDT and CDR2 is YNNKEL in the germline V gene (reference sequence). The V and J ends lost 1 base and 5 bases respectively, with 6 bases between them. In DNA form, the CDR3 reads TGTGCCAGCAGCCAAGCATCAAATAATTCACCCCTCCACTTT. It is translated as CASSQASNNSPLHF.

This clone was seen only a few times. This rearrangement joins TRBV12-3 or TRBV12-4 to TRBJ1-3, with 7 bases identical to TRBD1. The CDR3 covers 13 residues. V gave up 3 bases and J gave up 5 bases; unmatched junction bases: 1. This chain's CDR3 is CASSLGQRNTIYF. The CDR3 DNA reads as TGTGCCAGCAGTTTGGGACAGAGAAACACCATATATTTT.

The chain carries TRBV7-3 and TRBJ2-4; TRBD1 aligns across 9 bases. V shed 1 base and J 7 bases; nucleotides not matched to a gene: 5. Germline CDR1 is SGHTA and CDR2 is FQGTGA. The CDR3 is 15 amino acids. CDR3 nucleotides: TGTGCCAGCAGCTTAAATCCCGGACAGGGGAACATTCAGTACTTC. Its translation: CASSLNPGQGNIQYF.

The V call is TRBV9, the J call TRBJ1-4, with 8 bases fitting TRBD1. The germline gives CDR1 SGDLS, CDR2 YYNGEE. V dropped 3 bases and J dropped 8; count of bases not matched to a gene: 9. The CDR3 sequence is 15 residues long. The CDR3 here is CASSGHRGVGEKLFF. CDR3 coding DNA: TGTGCCAGCAGCGGCCACAGGGGGGTCGGCGAAAAACTGTTTTTT.

This clone was counted once. This chain uses TRBV4-2 with TRBJ2-5; D remains ambiguous. This CDR3 is built from 13 residues. V was shortened by 6 bases and J by 5 bases, with 13 bases between the two germline ends. CDR1 is LGHNA, CDR2 YNFKEQ, per germline. The CDR3 region is CASSGHRQETQYF. In DNA, the CDR3 is TGTGCCAGCAGTGGGCATAGGCAGGAGACCCAGTACTTC.

The rearrangement uses TRBV12-2 and TRBJ1-5. TRBV12-2 is listed as a pseudogene. The CDR3 runs 14 residues. The CDR3 DNA is TGTGCAAGTCGCTTAAAGGACTGGAATCAGCCCCAGCATTTT. Residues: CASRLKDWNQPQHF.

The V call is TRBV30, the J call TRBJ2-1; 8 positions match TRBD2. Germline values: CDR1 GTSNPN, CDR2 SVGIG (reference sequence). With V trimmed by 5 bases and J by 2 bases, 5 bases remained unmatched. The CDR3 totals 14 residues. CDR3 sequence: CAWGTSGAYNEQFF. The CDR3 coding sequence is TGTGCCTGGGGTACTAGCGGAGCCTACAATGAGCAGTTCTTC.

The chain has TRBV7-6 and TRBJ2-5; D is perhaps TRBD1 (6 bases). CDR1 and CDR2 (germline): SGHVS, FNYEAQ. The ends were cut back, 5 bases at V and 4 bases at J, with 11 bases in the middle. The CDR3 has 13 amino acids. CDR3 residues: CASSEGQVETQYF. In DNA, the CDR3 is TGTGCCAGCAGCGAGGGACAAGTAGAGACCCAGTACTTC.